This entry lists 13 T cell receptor beta chains sequenced from one sample in a study of cytomegalovirus exposure and HLA in healthy donors. Amplification used 60 Vbeta primers and 13 Jbeta primers. The assay was immunoSEQ multiplex PCR, and TCRdb's table has in-frame clones only and misses some. In the table there are 120,000 or so clones, around 82% of which are singletons. Sequencing used PBMCs. These receptors came from a woman aged 40 to 55 in good health and CMV-seropositive.

This sequence joins TRBV6-1 and TRBJ2-7; tentative D call: TRBD1 (5 bases). The V gene lost 10 bases and the J gene lost 0 bases, with 7 bases spanning the gap. The germline V gene encodes CDR1 MNHNS and CDR2 SASEGT. The CDR3 sequence is 11 residues long. The CDR3 sequence: CATDSSYEQYF. The CDR3 DNA follows: TGTGCCACCGACAGCTCCTACGAGCAGTACTTC.

This chain links TRBV10-2 with TRBJ1-1; a possible D gene is TRBD1 (6 bases). The V end lost 0 bases, the J end lost 0 bases, and 8 bases lay between the germline ends. The CDR3 totals 15 residues. Germline V gene data show CDR1 as WSHSY and CDR2 as SAAADI. The CDR3, as DNA: TGCGCCAGCAGTGAGTCCGGGACACTGAACACTGAAGCTTTCTTT. This codes for CASSESGTLNTEAFF.

The chain is built from TRBV18 and TRBJ1-2, with 11 bases aligning to TRBD1. The V and J ends lost 3 bases and 7 bases, in that order; junction bases with no gene match: 13. The CDR3 covers 17 residues. In germline, CDR1 is KGHSH, CDR2 LQKENI. CDR3 amino acids: CASSPDHPDRGHGGYTF. The CDR3, as DNA: TGTGCCAGCTCACCTGACCATCCGGACAGGGGGCACGGTGGCTACACCTTC. Together with reference TRBV18 and TRBJ1-2, the CDR3 gives the full variable domain: NAGVMQNPRHLVRRRGQEARLRCSPMKGHSHVYWYRQLPEEGLKFMVYLQKENIIDESGMPKERFSAEFPKEGPSILRIQQVVRGDSAAYFCASSPDHPDRGHGGYTFGSGTRLTVV.

The V and J genes are TRBV5-1 and TRBJ2-3; D is perhaps TRBD2 (5 bases). V gave up 0 bases and J gave up 5 bases, with 13 bases separating them. Germline lookup yields CDR1 SGHRS and CDR2 YFSETQ. The CDR3 loop spans 15 amino acids. This CDR3 reads CASSLGEGSRDTQYF. As DNA, the CDR3 is TGCGCCAGCAGCTTGGGTGAGGGTAGTAGAGATACGCAGTATTTT.

The sample holds a few counts of this clone. The rearrangement links TRBV28 to TRBJ1-5, with D uncertain. This CDR3 is 14 amino acids long. Trimming took off 5 bases at V and 4 bases at J, with 12 bases between the two ends. The germline V gene encodes CDR1 MDHEN and CDR2 SYDVKM. CDR3 residues: CASSTGSGNQPQHF. The CDR3 DNA sequence: TGTGCCAGCAGTACTGGGAGTGGAAATCAGCCCCAGCATTTT.

The V and J genes are TRBV28 and TRBJ2-6; D ambiguous. V dropped 4 bases and J dropped 0 bases, with 4 bases sitting between them. Germline loops: CDR1 MDHEN, CDR2 SYDVKM. The CDR3 loop spans 14 amino acids. This CDR3 reads CASSSGSGANVLTF. CDR3 DNA sequence: TGTGCCAGCAGTTCCGGCTCTGGGGCCAACGTCCTGACTTTC.

The chain couples TRBV4-1 to TRBJ2-7; 8 nucleotides line up with TRBD2. This CDR3 has 16 residues. V dropped 4 bases and J dropped 2; count of bases not matched to a gene: 10. In germline, CDR1 is MGHRA, CDR2 YSYEKL. The DNA of the CDR3 is TGCGCCAGCAGCCCCACCGGGACTAGGGGGACCTACGAGCAGTACTTC. Translation gives CASSPTGTRGTYEQYF.

The rearrangement uses TRBV27 and TRBJ2-7; TRBD2 matches at 8 bases. Per germline, CDR1 MNHEY and CDR2 SMNVEV (reference sequence). CDR3 length: 18 amino acids. The junction had 19 bases not matched to a gene; V was cut back by 7 bases and J by 2 bases. CDR3 bases: TGTGCCAGCACACCAACTGTTTCTTTAGCGGGAATCCCCTACGAGCAGTACTTC. Residues: CASTPTVSLAGIPYEQYF.

About this clone: One junction end disagrees with the germline gene, perhaps due to a read error. The chain employs TRBV7-9 and TRBJ2-7; no firm D call. The CDR3 loop spans 13 amino acids. Germline values: CDR1 SEHNR, CDR2 FQNEAQ (reference sequence). CDR3 DNA: TGTTCCAGCAGCTTAGGCACATCCTACGAGCAGTACTTC. Protein product: CSSSLGTSYEQYF.

This clone was seen a handful of times. The chain uses TRBV2 and TRBJ2-1; unclear D gene. Germline lookup yields CDR1 SNHLY and CDR2 FYNNEI. The CDR3 consists of 14 residues. With 3 bases removed from V and 1 base from J, the gap between germline ends came to 7 bases. The chain's CDR3 is CASSEAVSYNEQFF. CDR3 nucleotide sequence: TGTGCCAGCAGTGAGGCGGTGTCCTACAATGAGCAGTTCTTC.

The count of this clone is one. The V and J genes are TRBV9 and TRBJ2-2, with 8 bases aligning to TRBD2. Germline loops: CDR1 SGDLS, CDR2 YYNGEE. After removal of 5 bases from V and 4 bases from J, the junction contained 7 bases not matched to a gene. The length of the CDR3 is 15 residues. The CDR3 is CASRGSGRGTGELFF. In DNA form, the CDR3 reads TGTGCCAGCAGAGGAAGCGGGAGAGGCACCGGGGAGCTGTTTTTT.

The gene calls are TRBV6-1 and TRBJ1-4; D may be TRBD1 (5 bases). The ends were cut back, 6 bases at V and 4 bases at J, with 12 bases in the middle. The CDR3 has 14 residues. Looked up from germline, CDR1 is MNHNS and CDR2 is SASEGT. CDR3 loop: CASRGGVYNEKLFF. The CDR3 nucleotides read TGTGCCAGCAGGGGGGGGGTCTATAATGAAAAACTGTTTTTT.

The chain is built from TRBV7-2 and TRBJ1-1; 7 nucleotides match TRBD1. The CDR3 consists of 15 residues. Germline loops: CDR1 SGHTA, CDR2 FQGNSA. The ends lost 5 bases at V and 6 bases at J; junction bases unmatched: 12. The CDR3 DNA follows: TGTGCCAGCAGCCTTATTCAGGGGGGATATGCTGAAGCTTTCTTT. Its translation is CASSLIQGGYAEAFF.